Included here is one TCR beta chain sequence, with context. The antigen is not known. These data belong to a study of T cell repertoires in cytomegalovirus infection. The overall study: Matching HLA type and CMV infection were both indicated by public TCR beta signatures. Whole-study findings and limits: People with CMV and the relevant HLA were identified by cumulative public TCR beta family frequency.

TCRdb re-derived calls from the reads in MiXCR, one entry per CDR3 protein. This table has about 440,000 distinct CDR3 sequences, 25% to 40% appearing once. The CDR3 consists of 13 residues. V was cut by 3 bases and J by 7 bases, with 12 bases left in between. Germline CDR1 reads SGHVS; CDR2 reads FNYEAQ. The specimen sequenced was PBMCs. The chain is built from TRBV7-6 and TRBJ1-1, with a possible D match to TRBD1 (6 bases). The receptor was derived from a human donor in good health (CMV status not recorded). Some clones in this sample may be carry-over from other donors' samples. The CDR3 spells CASSFKRGDEAFF. The CDR3 DNA reads TGTGCCAGCAGCTTTAAAAGGGGGGATGAAGCTTTCTTT. Based on the CDR3 plus reference TRBV7-6 and TRBJ1-1, the full variable domain is GAGVSQSPRYKVTKRGQDVALRCDPISGHVSLYWYRQALGQGPEFLTYFNYEAQQDKSGLPNDRFSAERPEGSISTLTIQRTEQRDSAMYRCASSFKRGDEAFFGQGTRLTVV.